This passage covers 18 T cell receptor beta chains from one sample sequenced in a study of a mutant IDH1 vaccine in newly diagnosed glioma. Time point reported: week 11, during vaccination. The vaccine gave 300 ug of a 20-mer mutant IDH1 peptide subcutaneously per dose. Measured with immunoSEQ multiplex PCR; TCRdb has only the in-frame clones, and not every one. The data contain about 64,000 clones, 70% to 85% of them singletons. These TCRs' antigens remain unknown. The sample here was PBMCs, taken from a glioma patient whose treatment included an IDH1 peptide vaccine. The receptors shown here come from a woman aged 50 to 60 with glioma.

This sequence joins TRBV7-9 and TRBJ1-1, with TRBD1 as a possible D gene (6 bases). This CDR3 spans 14 amino acids. The germline V gene encodes CDR1 SEHNR and CDR2 FQNEAQ (reference sequence). Trimming took 5 bases from V and 6 from J, leaving 16 bases between them. The CDR3 is CASSPPDRLPEAFF. Here the CDR3 DNA reads TGTGCCAGCAGCCCCCCCGACAGGTTACCTGAAGCTTTCTTT.

This sequence joins TRBV6-1 and TRBJ2-5; D remains unclear. The ends were cut back, 4 bases at V and 5 bases at J, with 8 bases in the middle. The germline V gene encodes CDR1 MNHNS and CDR2 SASEGT. The CDR3 is 12 amino acids. CDR3 in amino acids: CASSVDGETQYF. The CDR3 DNA follows: TGTGCCAGCAGTGTTGACGGGGAGACCCAGTACTTC.

J is TRBJ2-5 and V is TRBV14; D unclear. The CDR3 totals 15 residues. Germline V lookup: CDR1 SGHDN, CDR2 FVKESK. V gave up 3 bases and J gave up 1 base, with 12 bases separating them. The CDR3 here is CASSQALGSQETQYF. CDR3 nucleotides: TGTGCCAGCAGCCAGGCCCTTGGCAGCCAAGAGACCCAGTACTTC.

The chain joins TRBV19 to TRBJ1-5; 7 bases agree with TRBD1. CDR3 length: 17 amino acids. V shed 1 base, J shed 0 bases, and the junction held 6 bases outside the gene matches. Germline CDR1 is LNHDA and CDR2 is SQIVND (reference sequence). CDR3 residues: CASSIGQGSHSNQPQHF. Here the CDR3 DNA reads TGTGCCAGTAGTATAGGACAGGGCTCCCATAGCAATCAGCCCCAGCATTTT. The full variable domain, in which reference TRBV19 and TRBJ1-5 provide the parts outside the CDR3, is DGGITQSPKYLFRKEGQNVTLSCEQNLNHDAMYWYRQDPGQGLRLIYYSQIVNDFQKGDIAEGYSVSREKKESFPLTVTSAQKNPTAFYLCASSIGQGSHSNQPQHFGDGTRLSIL.

The V call is TRBV9, the J call TRBJ2-5; TRBD2 aligns across 10 bases. CDR1 SGDLS and CDR2 YYNGEE come from the germline V gene. The V gene end was trimmed by 0 bases and the J gene end by 1 base; junction bases not matched to a gene: 3. CDR3 length: 16 amino acids. The CDR3 nucleotides read TGTGCCAGCAGCGTAGCAGCGGGGGGGTCCCAAGAGACCCAGTACTTC. It translates to CASSVAAGGSQETQYF.

The J gene is TRBJ1-6, the V gene TRBV5-1; no reliable D call. V was trimmed by 0 bases and J by 4 bases, leaving 8 bases between them. The germline V gene encodes CDR1 SGHRS and CDR2 YFSETQ. The CDR3 spans 15 residues. Here the CDR3 reads CASSLGPAYNSPLHF. The CDR3 bases are TGCGCCAGCAGCTTGGGCCCAGCGTATAATTCACCCCTCCACTTT. Full variable domain (outside the CDR3, taken from reference TRBV5-1 and TRBJ1-6): KAGVTQTPRYLIKTRGQQVTLSCSPISGHRSVSWYQQTPGQGLQFLFEYFSETQRNKGNFPGRFSGRQFSNSRSEMNVSTLELGDSALYLCASSLGPAYNSPLHFGNGTRLTVT.

V and J are TRBV5-1 and TRBJ2-7; D is unresolved. CDR3 length: 16 amino acids. V was shortened by 2 bases and J by 4 bases, with 19 bases between the two germline ends. The germline V gene has CDR1 SGHRS and CDR2 YFSETQ. Here the CDR3 DNA reads TGCGCCAGCAGCTTTCTTCCAACGACGTCCAAATACGAGCAGTACTTC. Translated: CASSFLPTTSKYEQYF.

This chain links TRBV7-2 with TRBJ2-2; D unclear. CDR3 length equals 13 residues. The germline V and J ends were trimmed by 5 bases and 7 bases, with 11 bases remaining between them. Germline CDR1 and CDR2: SGHTA and FQGNSA. CDR3 nucleotides: TGTGCCAGCAGCCTTATCCTGAGCGGGGAGCTGTTTTTT. This sequence encodes CASSLILSGELFF.

Here the CDR3 reads CASSLGTALGWGGLETQYF. The CDR3 DNA follows: TGTGCCAGCAGCTTAGGAACGGCCTTAGGGTGGGGGGGCCTAGAGACCCAGTACTTC. The V and J genes are TRBV7-2 and TRBJ2-5; D possibly corresponds to TRBD2 (7 bases). V gave up 1 base and J gave up 4 bases, with 25 bases separating them. Germline values: CDR1 SGHTA, CDR2 FQGNSA. The CDR3 is made up of 19 amino acids.

This chain uses TRBV30 with TRBJ1-2, with TRBD1 identical over 7 bases. From germline, CDR1 is GTSNPN and CDR2 SVGIG (reference sequence). The V segment lost 0 bases and the J segment 3 bases; nucleotides outside the gene matches: 4. The CDR3 is 14 amino acids. This chain's CDR3 is CAWSVKGADYGYTF. The CDR3 coding sequence is TGTGCCTGGAGTGTAAAGGGGGCTGACTATGGCTACACCTTC.

This clone showed up just once. This sequence joins TRBV5-1 and TRBJ2-5; possible D gene TRBD1, 6 bases. V lost 0 bases, J lost 5 bases, and 11 bases lay in between. This CDR3 has 14 residues. Germline V lookup: CDR1 SGHRS, CDR2 YFSETQ. In DNA, the CDR3 is TGCGCCAGCAGCTTGGTTGACAGGAGCGAGACCCAGTACTTC. Its protein is CASSLVDRSETQYF.

This clone was observed a single time. The chain uses TRBV30 and TRBJ2-5; a weak D match, TRBD2 (7 bases). This CDR3 comprises 11 residues. Germline values: CDR1 GTSNPN, CDR2 SVGIG (reference sequence). The V end was cut by 8 bases, the J end by 5 bases, with 12 bases between. CDR3 in amino acids: CAGGAAETQYF. The CDR3 nucleotides read TGTGCCGGGGGGGCGGCCGAGACCCAGTACTTC.

The chain carries TRBV5-4 and TRBJ2-6; 12 nucleotides line up with TRBD1. Per germline, CDR1 SGHNT and CDR2 YYREEE (reference sequence). V trimming: 4 bases; J trimming: 2 bases; junction bases outside the gene matches: 7. This CDR3 contains 18 residues. CDR3 sequence: CASSPGRDRGPGANVLTF. The CDR3 nucleotides are TGTGCCAGCAGCCCGGGGCGGGACAGGGGGCCTGGGGCCAACGTCCTGACTTTC.

J is TRBJ2-5 and V is TRBV30; D possibly corresponds to TRBD2 (5 bases). The CDR3 sequence is 12 residues long. The V end lost 2 bases, the J end lost 5 bases, and 9 bases lay between the germline ends. Germline assignment: CDR1 GTSNPN and CDR2 SVGIG (reference sequence). The DNA for the CDR3 is TGTGCCTGGAGTTCCCAGCGGGAGACCCAGTACTTC. It specifies CAWSSQRETQYF. Complete variable domain (other parts from reference TRBV30 and TRBJ2-5): SQTIHQWPATLVQPVGSPLSLECTVEGTSNPNLYWYRQAAGRGLQLLFYSVGIGQISSEVPQNLSASRPQDRQFILSSKKLLLSDSGFYLCAWSSQRETQYFGPGTRLLVL.

The gene calls are TRBV21-1 and TRBJ2-7. TRBV21-1 is annotated as a pseudogene. The length of the CDR3 is 13 residues. CDR3 sequence: CASSKVSSYEQYF. In nucleotides, the CDR3 is TGTGCCAGCAGCAAGGTAAGCTCCTACGAGCAGTACTTC.

This chain's CDR3 is CASSLRQGVSGANVLTF. The CDR3 DNA follows: TGTGCCAGCAGCCTACGACAGGGGGTCTCTGGGGCCAACGTCCTGACTTTC. The chain uses TRBV7-9 and TRBJ2-6, with 9 bases identical to TRBD1. This CDR3 spans 17 amino acids. The germline CDR1 and CDR2 sequences are SEHNR and FQNEAQ (reference sequence). The V and J ends lost 5 bases and 0 bases, in that order; junction bases with no gene match: 5.

V is TRBV28 and J is TRBJ1-5; tentatively, D is TRBD1 (6 bases). Per the germline V gene, CDR1 is MDHEN and CDR2 is SYDVKM. CDR3 length equals 15 residues. Trimming cost V 3 bases and J 3 bases, with 12 bases left between them. CDR3 sequence reads: CASSLGAGNNQPQHF. CDR3 DNA: TGTGCCAGCAGTTTGGGGGCAGGGAACAATCAGCCCCAGCATTTT.

The chain couples TRBV7-9 to TRBJ2-1; unclear D gene. CDR1 SEHNR and CDR2 FQNEAQ come from the germline V gene (reference sequence). V was clipped by 1 base and J by 5 bases, with 6 bases between them. This CDR3 is 13 amino acids long. CDR3 nucleotide sequence: TGTGCCAGCAGCTTAGTATCGCACAATGAGCAGTTCTTC. Translation: CASSLVSHNEQFF.